This T cell receptor (beta chain) was identified during a study of Ad26.COV2.S vaccination and SARS-CoV-2 variants. Study overall: Within the COV1001 Ad26.COV2.S trial arm, the donor was enrolled. Donor got 5x10^10 or 1x10^11 viral particles of Ad26.COV2.S.

Comment on this clone: What it recognizes is unknown.

Profiled with immunoSEQ multiplex PCR; TCRdb holds only in-frame clones, not every one. The repertoire includes around 450,000 clones, roughly nine tenths of them detected once, and around 1.6% sits in the top ten. CDR3 length equals 16 residues. Germline V gene lookup returns CDR1 SGHRS and CDR2 YFSETQ. V lost 4 bases, J lost 3 bases, and 17 bases lay in between. Study-wide findings and caveats: Breadth and depth estimates from TCRs may understate total T cell responses. Placebo recipients showed lower spike-specific TCR breadth than vaccinees.

The treatment denotes: about 20 received Ad26.COV2.S at low or high dose, single or two shots; 5 received placebo; per-sample allocation not given. The samples date from day 63 after the first vaccine or placebo injection. The sample here was peripheral blood, taken in a trial of Ad26.COV2.S vaccine versus placebo. The chain recombines TRBV5-1 with TRBJ2-1; D is possibly TRBD1 or TRBD2 (5 bases each). The TCR originated in a person aged 18-65 years who received the Ad26.COV2.S COVID-19 vaccine or a placebo. This chain's CDR3 is CASSLGVPTGYNEQFF. CDR3 nucleotides: TGCGCCAGCAGCCTGGGGGTGCCCACCGGCTACAATGAGCAGTTCTTC.